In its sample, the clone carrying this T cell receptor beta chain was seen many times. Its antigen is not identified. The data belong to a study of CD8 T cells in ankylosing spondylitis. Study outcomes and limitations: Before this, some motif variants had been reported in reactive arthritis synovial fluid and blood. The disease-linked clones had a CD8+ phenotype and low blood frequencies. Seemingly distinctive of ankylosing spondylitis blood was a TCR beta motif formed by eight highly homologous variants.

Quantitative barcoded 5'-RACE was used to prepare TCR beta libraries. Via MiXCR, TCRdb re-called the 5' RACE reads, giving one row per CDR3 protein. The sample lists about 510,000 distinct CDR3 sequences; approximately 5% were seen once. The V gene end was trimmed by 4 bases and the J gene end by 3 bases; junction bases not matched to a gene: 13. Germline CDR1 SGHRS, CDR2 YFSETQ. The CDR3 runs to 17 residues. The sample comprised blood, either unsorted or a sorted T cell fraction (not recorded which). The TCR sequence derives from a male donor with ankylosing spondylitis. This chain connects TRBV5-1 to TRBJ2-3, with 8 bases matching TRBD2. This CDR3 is CASSGSWSGGLTDTQYF. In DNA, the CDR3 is TGCGCCAGCAGCGGAAGCTGGAGCGGGGGTTTGACAGATACGCAGTATTTT.